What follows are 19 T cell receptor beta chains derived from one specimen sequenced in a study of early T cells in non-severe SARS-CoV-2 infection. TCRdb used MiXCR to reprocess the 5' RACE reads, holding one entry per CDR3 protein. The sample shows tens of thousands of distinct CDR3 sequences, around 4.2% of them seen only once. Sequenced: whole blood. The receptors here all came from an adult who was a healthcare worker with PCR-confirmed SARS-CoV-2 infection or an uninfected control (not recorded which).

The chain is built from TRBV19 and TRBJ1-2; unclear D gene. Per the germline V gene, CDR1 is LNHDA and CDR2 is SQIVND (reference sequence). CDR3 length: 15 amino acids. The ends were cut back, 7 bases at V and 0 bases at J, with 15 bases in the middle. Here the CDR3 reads CASTVMWQPNYGYTF. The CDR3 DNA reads TGTGCCAGTACTGTCATGTGGCAGCCTAACTATGGCTACACCTTC.

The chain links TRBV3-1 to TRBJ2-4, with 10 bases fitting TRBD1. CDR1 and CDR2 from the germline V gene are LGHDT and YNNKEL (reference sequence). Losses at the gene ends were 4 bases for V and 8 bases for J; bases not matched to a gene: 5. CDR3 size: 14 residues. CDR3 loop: CASSRQGAEDIQYF. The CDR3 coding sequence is TGTGCCAGCAGCCGACAGGGGGCTGAGGACATTCAGTACTTC. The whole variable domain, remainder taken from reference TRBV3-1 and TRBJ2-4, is DTAVSQTPKYLVTQMGNDKSIKCEQNLGHDTMYWYKQDSKKFLKIMFSYNNKELIINETVPNRFSPKSPDKAHLNLHINSLELGDSAVYFCASSRQGAEDIQYFGAGTRLSVL.

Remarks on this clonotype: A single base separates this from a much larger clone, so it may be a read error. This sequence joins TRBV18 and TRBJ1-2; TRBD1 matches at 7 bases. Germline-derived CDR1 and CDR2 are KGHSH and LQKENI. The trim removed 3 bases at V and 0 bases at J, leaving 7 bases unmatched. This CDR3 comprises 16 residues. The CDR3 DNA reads TGTGCCAGCTCACCGACAGGGACAAAGGCTAACTATGGCTACACCTTC. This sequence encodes CASSPTGTKANYGYTF.

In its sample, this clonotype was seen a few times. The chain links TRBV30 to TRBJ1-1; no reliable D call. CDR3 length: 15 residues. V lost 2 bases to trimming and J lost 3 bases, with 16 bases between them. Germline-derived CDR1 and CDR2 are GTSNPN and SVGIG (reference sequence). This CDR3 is CAWSPSRVIHTEAFF. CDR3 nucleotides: TGTGCCTGGAGTCCGTCGAGGGTAATACACACTGAAGCTTTCTTT.

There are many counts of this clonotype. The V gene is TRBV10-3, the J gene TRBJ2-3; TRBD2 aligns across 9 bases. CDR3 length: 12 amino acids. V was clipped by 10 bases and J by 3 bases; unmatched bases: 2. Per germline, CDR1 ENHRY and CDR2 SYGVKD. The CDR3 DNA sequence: TGTGCCACCGGACTAGCGACAGATACGCAGTATTTT. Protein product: CATGLATDTQYF.

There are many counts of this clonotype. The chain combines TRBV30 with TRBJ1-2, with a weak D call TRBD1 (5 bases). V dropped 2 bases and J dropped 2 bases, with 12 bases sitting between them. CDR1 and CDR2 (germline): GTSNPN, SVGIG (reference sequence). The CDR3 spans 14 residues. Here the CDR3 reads CAWSPDSFNYGYTF. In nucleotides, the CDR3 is TGTGCCTGGAGTCCCGACAGCTTCAACTATGGCTACACCTTC. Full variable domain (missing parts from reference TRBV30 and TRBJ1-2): SQTIHQWPATLVQPVGSPLSLECTVEGTSNPNLYWYRQAAGRGLQLLFYSVGIGQISSEVPQNLSASRPQDRQFILSSKKLLLSDSGFYLCAWSPDSFNYGYTFGSGTRLTVV.

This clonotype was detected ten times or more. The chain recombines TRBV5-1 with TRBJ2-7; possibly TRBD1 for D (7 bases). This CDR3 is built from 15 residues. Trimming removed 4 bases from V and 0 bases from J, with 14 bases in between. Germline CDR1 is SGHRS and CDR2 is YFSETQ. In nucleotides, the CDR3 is TGCGCCAGCAGCCCTGGAGGGGGCCTCTCCTACGAGCAGTACTTC. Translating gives CASSPGGGLSYEQYF.

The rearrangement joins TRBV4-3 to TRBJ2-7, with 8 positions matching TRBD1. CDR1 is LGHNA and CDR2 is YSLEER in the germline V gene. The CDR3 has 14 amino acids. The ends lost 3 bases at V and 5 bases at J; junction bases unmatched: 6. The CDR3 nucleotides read TGCGCCAGCAGCCATCCCGGGACAGGCCACGAGCAGTACTTC. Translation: CASSHPGTGHEQYF.

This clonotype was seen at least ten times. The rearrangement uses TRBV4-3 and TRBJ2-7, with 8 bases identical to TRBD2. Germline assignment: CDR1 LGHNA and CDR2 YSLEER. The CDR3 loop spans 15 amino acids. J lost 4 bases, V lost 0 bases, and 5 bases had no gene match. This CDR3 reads CASSQDLGGAYEQYF. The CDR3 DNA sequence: TGCGCCAGCAGCCAAGATCTCGGGGGGGCTTACGAGCAGTACTTC.

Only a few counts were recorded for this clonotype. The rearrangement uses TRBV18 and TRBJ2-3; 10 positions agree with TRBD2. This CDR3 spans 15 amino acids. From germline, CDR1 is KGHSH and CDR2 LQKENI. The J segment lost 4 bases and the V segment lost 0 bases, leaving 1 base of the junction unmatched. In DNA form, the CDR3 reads TGTGCCAGCTCACCACCTAGCGGGGGGTCAGATACGCAGTATTTT. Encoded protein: CASSPPSGGSDTQYF. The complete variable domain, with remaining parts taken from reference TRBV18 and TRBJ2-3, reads NAGVMQNPRHLVRRRGQEARLRCSPMKGHSHVYWYRQLPEEGLKFMVYLQKENIIDESGMPKERFSAEFPKEGPSILRIQQVVRGDSAAYFCASSPPSGGSDTQYFGPGTRLTVL.

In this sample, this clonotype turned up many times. CDR3 sequence (DNA): TGTGCCAGTAGTACGGGCGGCGGGGACACAGATACGCAGTATTTT. Translating it yields CASSTGGGDTDTQYF. The gene calls are TRBV19 and TRBJ2-3, with D perhaps TRBD2 (6 bases). The CDR3 has 15 amino acids. V dropped 4 bases and J dropped 2 bases, with 13 bases sitting between them. Germline loops: CDR1 LNHDA, CDR2 SQIVND (reference sequence). The entire variable domain, with the rest obtained from reference TRBV19 and TRBJ2-3, is as follows: DGGITQSPKYLFRKEGQNVTLSCEQNLNHDAMYWYRQDPGQGLRLIYYSQIVNDFQKGDIAEGYSVSREKKESFPLTVTSAQKNPTAFYLCASSTGGGDTDTQYFGPGTRLTVL.

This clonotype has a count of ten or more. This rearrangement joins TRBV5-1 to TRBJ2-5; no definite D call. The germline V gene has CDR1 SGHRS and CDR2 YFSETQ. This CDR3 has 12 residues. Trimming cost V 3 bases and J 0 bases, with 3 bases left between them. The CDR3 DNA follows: TGCGCCAGCAGCTCGTACCAAGAGACCCAGTACTTC. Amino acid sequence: CASSSYQETQYF.

CDR3 in DNA: TGTGCCAGCAGCACCAGCAATCAGCCCCAGCATTTT. Encoded protein: CASSTSNQPQHF. This chain connects TRBV7-8 to TRBJ1-5; D remains unclear. CDR1 is SGHVS and CDR2 is FQNEAQ in the germline V gene. The CDR3 sequence is 12 residues long. Trimming pared 5 bases from V and 1 base from J, leaving 3 bases between.

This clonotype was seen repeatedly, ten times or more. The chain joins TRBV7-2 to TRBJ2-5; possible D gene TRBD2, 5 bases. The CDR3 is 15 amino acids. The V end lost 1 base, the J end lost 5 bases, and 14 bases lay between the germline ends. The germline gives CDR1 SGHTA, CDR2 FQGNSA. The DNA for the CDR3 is TGTGCCAGCAGCTTAGGGGTAGCGCCACTGGAGACCCAGTACTTC. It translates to CASSLGVAPLETQYF.

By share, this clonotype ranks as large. In DNA form, the CDR3 reads TGTGCCAGCAGCCCGGGACTCCTGCTGCCCCTAGGGCAGTACTTC. Amino acids: CASSPGLLLPLGQYF. V usage is TRBV7-6 and J usage is TRBJ2-7; TRBD2 is a possible D gene (6 bases). This CDR3 region has 15 residues. Trimming left V 5 bases short and J 9 bases short, with 23 bases between. CDR1 SGHVS and CDR2 FNYEAQ come from the germline V gene.

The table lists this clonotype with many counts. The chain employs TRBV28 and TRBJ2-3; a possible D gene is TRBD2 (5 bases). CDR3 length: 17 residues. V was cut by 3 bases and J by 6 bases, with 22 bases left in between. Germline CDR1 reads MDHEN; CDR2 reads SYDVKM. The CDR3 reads CASSFPYNLAHADTQYF. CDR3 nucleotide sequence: TGTGCCAGCAGTTTCCCCTATAATCTAGCTCACGCGGATACGCAGTATTTT.

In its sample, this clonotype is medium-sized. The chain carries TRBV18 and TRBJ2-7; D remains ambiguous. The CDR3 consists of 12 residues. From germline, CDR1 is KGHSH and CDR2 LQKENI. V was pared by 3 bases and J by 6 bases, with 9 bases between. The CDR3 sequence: CASSPGHGEQYF. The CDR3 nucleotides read TGTGCCAGCTCACCGGGCCATGGCGAGCAGTACTTC.

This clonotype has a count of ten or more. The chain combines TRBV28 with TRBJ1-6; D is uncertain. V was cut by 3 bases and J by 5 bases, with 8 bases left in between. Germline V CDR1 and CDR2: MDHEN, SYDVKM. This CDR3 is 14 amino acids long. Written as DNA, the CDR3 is TGTGCCAGCAGTTTTTTTGGGCATAATTCACCCCTCCACTTT. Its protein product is CASSFFGHNSPLHF.

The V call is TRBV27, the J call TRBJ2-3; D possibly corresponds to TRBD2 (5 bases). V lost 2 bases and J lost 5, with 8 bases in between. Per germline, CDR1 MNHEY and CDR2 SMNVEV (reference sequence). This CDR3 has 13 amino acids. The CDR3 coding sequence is TGTGCCAGCAGTTTACAGGCGGGAGATACGCAGTATTTT. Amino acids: CASSLQAGDTQYF.